This passage covers 31 T cell receptor beta chains from one sample sequenced in a study of cytomegalovirus exposure and HLA in healthy donors. Primers for the PCR totalled 60 Vbeta and 13 Jbeta. TCRdb's table, derived via immunoSEQ multiplex PCR, lists solely in-frame clones and lacks some. This sample has some 200,000 clones, with roughly three quarters found just once. The sample consisted of PBMCs. Receptors were obtained from a man aged 50 or older in good health and CMV-seronegative.

CDR3 sequence reads: CASSPLLMRRRQGTGELFF. The CDR3 coding sequence is TGTGCCAGCAGCCCCCTCCTCATGAGGCGCCGCCAGGGGACCGGGGAGCTGTTTTTT. The gene calls are TRBV7-2 and TRBJ2-2, with D possibly TRBD1 on 6 matching bases. CDR3 length: 19 amino acids. Germline loops: CDR1 SGHTA, CDR2 FQGNSA. Between the trimmed V and J ends, which lost 5 bases and 5 bases, there was a span of 27 bases.

The chain links TRBV4-1 to TRBJ2-3, with TRBD2 matching 7 bases. The CDR3 has 16 residues. The germline CDR1 and CDR2 sequences are MGHRA and YSYEKL. V shed 0 bases, J shed 0 bases, and the junction held 3 bases outside the gene matches. The CDR3 sequence is CASSQEVSGSTDTQYF. CDR3 nucleotides: TGCGCCAGCAGCCAAGAAGTTAGCGGGAGCACAGATACGCAGTATTTT.

V and J are TRBV6-1 and TRBJ2-5, with D possibly being TRBD2 (6 bases). Germline-derived CDR1 and CDR2 are MNHNS and SASEGT. The CDR3 spans 13 residues. V lost 4 bases to trimming and J lost 7 bases, with 13 bases between them. The CDR3 loop is CASSGRLVGTQYF. CDR3 DNA: TGTGCCAGCAGTGGACGACTAGTGGGGACCCAGTACTTC.

The J gene is TRBJ2-2, the V gene TRBV2; D remains unclear. CDR1 is SNHLY, CDR2 FYNNEI, per germline. The CDR3 loop spans 13 amino acids. Trimming removed 6 bases at V and 0 bases at J, with 5 bases between. The CDR3 coding sequence is TGTGCCAGCAGCCCCACGAACACCGGGGAGCTGTTTTTT. It encodes CASSPTNTGELFF.

The J gene is TRBJ2-4, the V gene TRBV15; tentatively, D is TRBD2 (7 bases). Trimming shortened V by 0 bases and J by 1 base, and 31 bases separated the two germline ends. Germline V gene sequence: CDR1 LNHNV, CDR2 YYDKDF (reference sequence). This CDR3 comprises 23 residues. Here the CDR3 reads CATSRDGGLGENQRGEAKNIQYF. The CDR3 coding sequence is TGTGCCACCAGCAGAGATGGGGGGCTTGGAGAAAACCAGCGGGGAGAGGCCAAAAACATTCAGTACTTC.

CDR3 bases: TGTGCCAGCAGTTTACTCGGGTACGAGACCCAGTACTTC. It yields the protein CASSLLGYETQYF. J is TRBJ2-5 and V is TRBV28; D is unresolved. Looked up from germline, CDR1 is MDHEN and CDR2 is SYDVKM. The CDR3 runs to 13 residues. V lost 2 bases and J 5 bases, leaving 9 bases between the germline ends.

This clone was seen more than once but under ten times. The chain has TRBV13 and TRBJ1-2; tentatively, D is TRBD1 (5 bases). CDR1 and CDR2 (germline): PRHDT, FYEKMQ (reference sequence). V was cut by 4 bases and J by 4 bases, with 16 bases left in between. The CDR3 extends over 15 amino acids. The CDR3 protein is CASSSAGLGPYGYTF. The CDR3 region has the DNA TGTGCCAGCAGCTCCGCGGGGTTGGGGCCCTATGGCTACACCTTC. The full variable domain, its missing parts supplied by reference TRBV13 and TRBJ1-2, is AAGVIQSPRHLIKEKRETATLKCYPIPRHDTVYWYQQGPGQDPQFLISFYEKMQSDKGSIPDRFSAQQFSDYHSELNMSSLELGDSALYFCASSSAGLGPYGYTFGSGTRLTVV.

The chain employs TRBV5-5 and TRBJ1-6; weak D call: TRBD1 (5 bases). Trimming cost V 4 bases and J 10 bases, with 15 bases left between them. The CDR3 spans 14 residues. CDR1 and CDR2 (germline): SGHKS, YYEKEE (reference sequence). CDR3 nucleotides: TGTGCCAGCAGCACCGGAGGGGAAGGATCACCCCTCCACTTT. It specifies CASSTGGEGSPLHF.

The chain combines TRBV6-5 with TRBJ2-5, with a tentative D call TRBD1 (6 bases). The DNA end is a closer match to TRBJ2-7, so the J assignment may be wrong. The CDR3 totals 14 residues. From germline, CDR1 is MNHEY and CDR2 SVGAGI. In nucleotides, the CDR3 is TGTGCCAGCAGTTACAGCAACAGGGATTACGAGCAGTACTTC. Amino acids: CASSYSNRDYEQYF.

This clone has more than one count but fewer than ten. The gene calls are TRBV5-6 and TRBJ1-4, with a possible D match to TRBD1 (5 bases). The CDR3 sequence is 14 residues long. Germline CDR1 is SGHDT and CDR2 is YYEEEE. Trimming removed 2 bases from V and 5 bases from J, with 10 bases in between. CDR3: CASSFTQDNEKLFF. CDR3 in DNA: TGTGCCAGCAGCTTTACACAGGACAATGAAAAACTGTTTTTT.

The chain employs TRBV6-5 and TRBJ2-7; D ambiguous. The CDR3 is 15 residues long. Trimming removed 2 bases from V and 2 bases from J, with 13 bases in between. Germline CDR1 reads MNHEY; CDR2 reads SVGAGI. The CDR3 is CASSYTAVMTYEQYF. For the CDR3, the DNA is TGTGCCAGCAGTTACACCGCGGTGATGACCTACGAGCAGTACTTC.

The rearrangement uses TRBV5-4 and TRBJ2-3, with D possibly being TRBD2 (7 bases). V lost 1 base to trimming and J lost 4 bases, with 16 bases between them. This CDR3 contains 16 residues. Germline CDR1 is SGHNT and CDR2 is YYREEE (reference sequence). The CDR3 coding sequence is TGTGCCAGCAGCTTGACCCCCGGGGGGCGAGCAGATACGCAGTATTTT. Translated: CASSLTPGGRADTQYF.

The chain links TRBV27 to TRBJ2-5; possible D gene TRBD1, 5 bases. V was trimmed by 11 bases and J by 2 bases, leaving 18 bases between them. The CDR3 is 14 residues long. Germline V CDR1 and CDR2: MNHEY, SMNVEV (reference sequence). CDR3 protein: CASKNRLGQETQYF. CDR3 coding DNA: TGTGCCTCCAAAAACAGGCTCGGACAAGAGACCCAGTACTTC.

V and J are TRBV7-2 and TRBJ2-1, with a tentative D call TRBD2 (6 bases). The germline V gene encodes CDR1 SGHTA and CDR2 FQGNSA. There are 14 residues in the CDR3. V lost 4 bases and J lost 7, with 14 bases in between. The CDR3: CASSSAGGDNEQFF. The CDR3 DNA reads as TGTGCCAGCAGCTCTGCCGGGGGAGATAATGAGCAGTTCTTC.

The rearrangement uses TRBV9 and TRBJ2-7, with 8 bases identical to TRBD1. V dropped 4 bases and J dropped 2; count of bases not matched to a gene: 5. The CDR3 is 14 amino acids. The V gene's germline CDR1 is SGDLS and CDR2 YYNGEE. CDR3 sequence reads: CASSSPDRAYEQYF. The CDR3 region has the DNA TGTGCCAGCAGCTCCCCGGACAGGGCCTACGAGCAGTACTTC.

This clone was recorded only once. The genes are TRBV28 and TRBJ2-7; tentatively, D is TRBD1 (6 bases). V was trimmed by 7 bases and J by 3 bases, leaving 10 bases between them. CDR1 is MDHEN, CDR2 SYDVKM, per germline. The CDR3 runs to 12 residues. In DNA, the CDR3 is TGTGCCAGCAACCAGGGGCGCTACGAGCAGTACTTC. Residues: CASNQGRYEQYF.

V is TRBV5-1 and J is TRBJ2-6; tentatively, D is TRBD2 (5 bases). Germline values: CDR1 SGHRS, CDR2 YFSETQ. The ends were cut back, 0 bases at V and 2 bases at J, with 6 bases in the middle. The CDR3 runs 15 residues. The CDR3 region has the DNA TGCGCCAGCAGCTTGGGAGGGACTGGGGCCAACGTCCTGACTTTC. This encodes CASSLGGTGANVLTF.

The chain combines TRBV27 with TRBJ1-2; D is unresolved. Germline V gives CDR1 MNHEY, CDR2 SMNVEV (reference sequence). This CDR3 spans 14 amino acids. V shed 5 bases and J shed 0 bases, with 10 bases lying between them. CDR3 sequence reads: CASSETPSNYGYTF. CDR3 DNA sequence: TGTGCCAGCAGTGAGACACCATCTAACTATGGCTACACCTTC.

J is TRBJ2-7 and V is TRBV9; D may be TRBD1 (5 bases). The CDR3 is made up of 15 amino acids. Trimming stripped 0 bases from V and 2 bases from J, with 12 bases between. Germline V gene sequence: CDR1 SGDLS, CDR2 YYNGEE. CDR3 loop: CASSVGTGETYEQYF. The DNA for the CDR3 is TGTGCCAGCAGCGTAGGAACAGGCGAGACCTACGAGCAGTACTTC.

J is TRBJ2-7 and V is TRBV6-1, with 13 positions matching TRBD2. The germline CDR1 and CDR2 sequences are MNHNS and SASEGT. J gave up 3 bases and V 3 bases, and 2 bases lay outside the gene matches. The CDR3 totals 15 residues. CDR3 bases: TGTGCCAGCAGTGAGGGACTAGCGGGGATCTACGAGCAGTACTTC. Its translation: CASSEGLAGIYEQYF.

CDR3 nucleotide sequence: TGCAGCGCCGCGAGAGACTCTGGAAACACCATATATTTT. The encoded protein is CSAARDSGNTIYF. The chain is built from TRBV29-1 and TRBJ1-3, with D unresolved. Germline assignment: CDR1 SQVTM and CDR2 ANQGSEA. The CDR3 is 13 amino acids. V was pared by 7 bases and J by 0 bases, with 10 bases between.

The rearrangement joins TRBV19 to TRBJ1-3, with TRBD1 as a possible D gene (6 bases). This CDR3 is 15 amino acids long. With 5 bases removed from V and 4 bases from J, the gap between germline ends came to 15 bases. Per the germline V gene, CDR1 is LNHDA and CDR2 is SQIVND (reference sequence). This CDR3 reads CASSGQGGTGNTIYF. As DNA, the CDR3 is TGTGCCAGTAGTGGTCAAGGGGGAACGGGAAACACCATATATTTT.

The chain links TRBV5-1 to TRBJ2-3; tentatively, D is TRBD2 (5 bases). Germline assignment: CDR1 SGHRS and CDR2 YFSETQ. The V end lost 0 bases, the J end lost 4 bases, and 9 bases lay between the germline ends. CDR3 length equals 14 residues. The CDR3 loop is CASSLGGGSDTQYF. DNA of the CDR3: TGCGCCAGCAGCTTGGGCGGAGGATCAGATACGCAGTATTTT.

The V call is TRBV6-1, the J call TRBJ2-5; 13 bases line up with TRBD2. From germline, CDR1 is MNHNS and CDR2 SASEGT. This CDR3 spans 15 amino acids. V dropped 10 bases and J dropped 2; count of bases not matched to a gene: 7. CDR3 region: CATGLAGASQETQYF. The CDR3 coding sequence is TGTGCCACCGGACTAGCGGGAGCTAGTCAAGAGACCCAGTACTTC.

The V call is TRBV15, the J call TRBJ2-4; 10 bases align to TRBD1. Germline V lookup: CDR1 LNHNV, CDR2 YYDKDF (reference sequence). The CDR3 extends over 16 amino acids. After removal of 5 bases from V and 1 base from J, the junction contained 5 bases not matched to a gene. CDR3 nucleotides: TGTGCCACCAGCGTGCCGGGACAGGGGGCCAAAAACATTCAGTACTTC. It translates to CATSVPGQGAKNIQYF.

The chain couples TRBV19 to TRBJ1-4; 9 bases map to TRBD1. Germline V lookup: CDR1 LNHDA, CDR2 SQIVND (reference sequence). The ends lost 3 bases at V and 7 bases at J; junction bases unmatched: 6. The CDR3 spans 15 residues. CDR3 residues: CASSMDDRGAEKLFF. In DNA form, the CDR3 reads TGTGCCAGTAGTATGGACGACAGGGGGGCTGAAAAACTGTTTTTT.

This clone appeared a single time. The V gene is TRBV2, the J gene TRBJ2-7; 7 nucleotides agree with TRBD2. Germline V gene sequence: CDR1 SNHLY, CDR2 FYNNEI. J was trimmed by 4 bases and V by 1 base; bases with no gene match: 1. The CDR3 runs to 13 residues. CDR3 sequence reads: CASSEVGLYEQYF. CDR3 nucleotide sequence: TGTGCCAGCAGTGAAGTGGGACTATACGAGCAGTACTTC.

CDR3 in amino acids: CASSGRENRNEQFF. The CDR3 DNA is TGTGCCAGCTCAGGGCGGGAGAATCGCAATGAGCAGTTCTTC. The chain has TRBV9 and TRBJ2-1, with TRBD2 identical over 7 bases. The CDR3 is 14 amino acids. CDR1 is SGDLS, CDR2 YYNGEE, per germline. V lost 7 bases to trimming and J lost 6 bases; unmatched junction nucleotides: 10.

This chain links TRBV19 with TRBJ2-7, with TRBD1 matching 7 bases. Germline V gives CDR1 LNHDA, CDR2 SQIVND (reference sequence). Unmatched junction bases numbered 9, after V lost 8 bases and J lost 2 bases. This CDR3 comprises 14 residues. CDR3 sequence: CASSVGQSAYEQYF. Written as DNA, the CDR3 is TGTGCCAGTTCCGTGGGACAGAGCGCCTACGAGCAGTACTTC.

Turning to this clone: The same CDR3 also results from other DNA sequences found in this sample. The chain combines TRBV5-1 with TRBJ1-1; D unresolved. V dropped 0 bases and J dropped 7 bases, with 13 bases sitting between them. Germline V gene data show CDR1 as SGHRS and CDR2 as YFSETQ. This CDR3 is built from 14 residues. Here the CDR3 reads CASSLEGRGSEAFF. The CDR3 region has the DNA TGCGCCAGCAGCTTGGAGGGCAGAGGGAGTGAAGCTTTCTTT.

This CDR3 reads CASSPGESREKLFF. CDR3 nucleotides: TGTGCCAGCTCACCAGGGGAGTCTCGGGAAAAACTGTTTTTT. V is TRBV18 and J is TRBJ1-4; no reliable D call. Trimming removed 2 bases from V and 8 bases from J, with 12 bases in between. Germline CDR1 and CDR2: KGHSH and LQKENI. The CDR3 runs 14 residues.